This T cell receptor (beta chain) was recorded in a study of beta chain features in type 1 diabetes. Study-wide results and caveats: Small HLA sub-analyses could not settle whether HLA shapes TCRB rearrangement. For patients, the naive, central memory and Treg TCRB repertoires appeared more alike than for healthy donors. For Type 1 diabetes patients, all four CD4+ subsets carried TCRB CDR3s that were moderately but significantly shorter.

Purities in excess of 95% were seen in all sorted populations. The sequenced template was cDNA made from the entire isolated RNA. Here immunoSEQ multiplex PCR was the method, and the copy in TCRdb shows in-frame clones only, minus some. This table has about 150,000 clones, around 10% appearing once. This clone has only a few counts. No antigen is known for it. This CDR3 is built from 14 residues. Germline CDR1 reads SSHAT; CDR2 reads FNYEAQ (reference sequence). J lost 3 bases, V lost 5 bases, and 6 bases had no gene match. The chain links TRBV7-7 to TRBJ2-5; 7 bases map to TRBD2. Material for sequencing was central memory CD4+ T cells from blood. The TCR was taken from a man younger than 40 with type 1 diabetes. As DNA, the CDR3 is TGTGCCAGCAGCCCCCCGGCGGGGGAAGAGACCCAGTACTTC. It is translated as CASSPPAGEETQYF.